The 14 T cell receptor beta chains below come from one sample, sequenced in a study of human CD8 memory T cell subsets. Preparation of the TCR beta libraries relied on UMI-labeled 5' RACE. Following a re-call of the 5' RACE reads, TCRdb has one entry per CDR3 protein and lacks DNA. This specimen shows roughly 10,000 distinct CDR3 sequences; the ten leading clones hold around a sixth. The material sequenced was CD8+ T cells from PBMCs. These TCRs come from a human donor in good health.

By frequency, this clonotype registers medium-sized. J is TRBJ2-3 and V is TRBV11-3; TCRdb designates TRBD2, a call that cannot be tested without DNA. The CDR3 covers 18 residues. Germline V gene data show CDR1 as SGHNT and CDR2 as YENEEA. The CDR3 here is CASSFQWELADNTDTQYF.

This clonotype is identified as medium-sized from frequency. This sequence joins TRBV19 and TRBJ2-4; absent DNA, TCRdb's TRBD1 call cannot be checked. Looked up from germline, CDR1 is LNHDA and CDR2 is SQIVND (reference sequence). CDR3 length equals 14 residues. CDR3 residues: CASSMPGGWNIQYF.

This chain uses TRBV28 with TRBJ2-5. The V gene's germline CDR1 is MDHEN and CDR2 SYDVKM. The CDR3 covers 14 residues. The CDR3 sequence: CASSSHRLEETQYF.

The chain combines TRBV12-3 or TRBV12-4 with TRBJ1-1; absent DNA, TCRdb's TRBD1 call cannot be checked. This CDR3 spans 12 amino acids. The CDR3 here is CASSFIDRAAFF.

The gene calls are TRBV7-9 and TRBJ2-1. The CDR3 runs 12 residues. Per the germline V gene, CDR1 is SEHNR and CDR2 is FQNEAQ (reference sequence). CDR3: CASSLGPTEQFF.

The CDR3 loop reads CASTVPGSEAFF. V gene TRBV19 combines with J gene TRBJ1-1; TCRdb's D call, TRBD1, is unchecked because there is no DNA. Looked up from germline, CDR1 is LNHDA and CDR2 is SQIVND (reference sequence). This CDR3 region has 12 residues.

J is TRBJ1-4 and V is TRBV10-3. The CDR3 runs to 13 residues. The germline CDR1 and CDR2 sequences are ENHRY and SYGVKD. This chain's CDR3 is CATGMPTNEKLFF.

The chain joins TRBV3-1 to TRBJ2-2; TCRdb lists TRBD2, though no DNA is available to test this call. Germline-derived CDR1 and CDR2 are LGHDT and YNNKEL (reference sequence). CDR3 length: 15 residues. CDR3 protein: CASSQDGTSHGELFF. Combining the CDR3 with reference TRBV3-1 and TRBJ2-2 gives the whole variable domain DTAVSQTPKYLVTQMGNDKSIKCEQNLGHDTMYWYKQDSKKFLKIMFSYNNKELIINETVPNRFSPKSPDKAHLNLHINSLELGDSAVYFCASSQDGTSHGELFFGEGSRLTVL.

The chain joins TRBV7-3 to TRBJ2-5; TCRdb names TRBD1, which stays unverified in the absence of DNA. The CDR3 is made up of 13 amino acids. Germline V CDR1 and CDR2: SGHTA, FQGTGA. CDR3 region: CASSRAGEETQYF.

The chain uses TRBV28 and TRBJ2-1; TCRdb calls TRBD1, which cannot be checked without DNA. The CDR3 extends over 18 amino acids. The V gene's germline CDR1 is MDHEN and CDR2 SYDVKM. CDR3 loop: CASSPSGWGTGGHNEQFF.

V usage is TRBV15 and J usage is TRBJ1-5; the D gene TCRdb calls, TRBD1, cannot be checked with no DNA. The CDR3 contains 18 residues. Germline CDR1 and CDR2: LNHNV and YYDKDF (reference sequence). The CDR3 spells CATSRDSNTGVGNQPQHF.

V and J are TRBV7-9 and TRBJ2-1; the D gene TCRdb calls, TRBD1, cannot be checked with no DNA. The germline gives CDR1 SEHNR, CDR2 FQNEAQ (reference sequence). The CDR3 spans 14 residues. Here the CDR3 reads CASSFGGGRNEQFF.

The chain has TRBV7-2 and TRBJ2-3. This CDR3 region has 15 residues. Germline V gene lookup returns CDR1 SGHTA and CDR2 FQGNSA. The CDR3 loop reads CASSGNFGSTDTQYF. Using reference TRBV7-2 and TRBJ2-3 for the parts outside the CDR3, the full variable domain is GAGVSQSPSNKVTEKGKDVELRCDPISGHTALYWYRQSLGQGLEFLIYFQGNSAPDKSGLPSDRFSAERTGGSVSTLTIQRTQQEDSAVYLCASSGNFGSTDTQYFGPGTRLTVL.

The chain has TRBV6-6 and TRBJ2-7; TCRdb gives TRBD1 as the D gene, but with no DNA this cannot be confirmed. Germline CDR1 and CDR2: MNHNY and SVGAGI (reference sequence). The CDR3 length is 13 residues. CDR3 amino acids: CASSYKRGGEQYF.